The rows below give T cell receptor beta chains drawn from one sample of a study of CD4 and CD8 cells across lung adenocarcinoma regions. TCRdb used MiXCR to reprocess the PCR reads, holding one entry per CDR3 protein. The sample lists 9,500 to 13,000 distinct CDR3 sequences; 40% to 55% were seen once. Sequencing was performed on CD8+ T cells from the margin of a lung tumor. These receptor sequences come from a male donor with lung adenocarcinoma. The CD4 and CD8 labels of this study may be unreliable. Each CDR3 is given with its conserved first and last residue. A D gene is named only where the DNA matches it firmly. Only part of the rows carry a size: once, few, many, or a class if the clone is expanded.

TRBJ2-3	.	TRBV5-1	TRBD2	CASMPSGTSTDTQYF	TGCGCCAGCATGCCTAGCGGGACTAGCACAGATACGCAGTATTTT
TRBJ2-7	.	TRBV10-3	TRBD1	CATGTGGTSCSYDQSF	TGTGCCACCGGGACAGGGGGAACGTCGTGCTCCTACGACCAGTCCTTC
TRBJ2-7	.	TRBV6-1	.	CASSPGVPKDTQYF	TGTGCCAGCAGTCCAGGGGTCCCCAAAGATACGCAGTACTTC
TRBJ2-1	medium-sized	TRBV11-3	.	CASSLDAAAHNEQFF	TGTGCCAGCAGCTTAGATGCAGCGGCCCACAATGAGCAGTTCTTC
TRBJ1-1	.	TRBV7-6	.	CASSLEAVNTEAFF	TGTGCCAGCAGCTTAGAAGCGGTAAACACTGAAGCTTTCTTT
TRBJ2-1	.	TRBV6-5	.	CASSYRGIGSSDEQFF	TGTGCCAGCAGTTACCGTGGGATAGGTTCCTCCGATGAGCAGTTTTTT
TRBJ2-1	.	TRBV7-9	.	CGCARSGEQFF	TGTGGCTGTGCCAGGTCCGGTGAGCAGTTTTTC
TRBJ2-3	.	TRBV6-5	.	CASSYAGLCAKNTQYF	TGTGCCAGCAGCTACGCGGGGCTGTGTGCCAAAAATACGCAGTACTTT
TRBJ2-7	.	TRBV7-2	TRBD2	CASSPRLAGTYEQYF	TGTGCCAGCAGCCCCCGACTAGCGGGCACCTACGAGCAGTACTTC
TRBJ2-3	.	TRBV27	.	CASSLAGAKNTQYF	TGTGCCAGCAGTTTAGCAGGGGCGAAAAACACGCAGTATTTT
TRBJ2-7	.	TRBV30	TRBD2	CAWRDEGLAGYEQYF	TGTGCCTGGAGGGATGAAGGACTAGCGGGATACGAGCAGTACTTC
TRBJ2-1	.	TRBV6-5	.	CASSYTSGGVYNEQFF	TGTGCCAGCAGTTACACGTCAGGGGGGGTATACAATGAGCAGTTCTTC
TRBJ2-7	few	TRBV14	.	CASSQDRARRHEQYF	TGTGCCAGCAGCCAAGATAGGGCCAGGAGACACGAGCAGTACTTC
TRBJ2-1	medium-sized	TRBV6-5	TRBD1	CASSYLPQGAGEQFF	TGTGCCAGCAGTTACCTCCCGCAGGGGGCTGGGGAGCAGTTCTTC
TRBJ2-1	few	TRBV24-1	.	CATSDRGGGEQFF	TGTGCCACCAGTGATCGAGGGGGAGGTGAGCAGTTCTTC
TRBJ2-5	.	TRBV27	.	CASKDWETQYF	TGTGCCAGCAAAGACTGGGAGACCCAGTACTTC
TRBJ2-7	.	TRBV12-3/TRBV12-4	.	CASSPWRGEDEQYF	TGTGCCAGCAGCCCTTGGCGGGGTGAGGACGAGCAGTACTTC
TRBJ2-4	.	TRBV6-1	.	CASSEFIGNIQYF	TGTGCCAGCAGTGAGTTTATCGGGAACATTCAGTACTTC
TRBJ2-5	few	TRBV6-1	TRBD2	CASLPHSGDYNEQYF	TGTGCCAGCTTGCCTCATAGCGGGGACTACAATGAGCAGTACTTC
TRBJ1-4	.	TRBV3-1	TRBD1	CASSQPFGDRPLTNEKLFF	TGTGCCAGCAGCCAACCCTTTGGGGACAGGCCTTTAACTAATGAAAAACTGTTTTTT
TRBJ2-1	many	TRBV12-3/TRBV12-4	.	CASSLASLGNEQFF	TGTGCCAGCAGTTTAGCTAGTTTAGGTAATGAGCAGTTCTTC
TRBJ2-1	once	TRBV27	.	CAGTGSRAKNMQFF	TGTGCCGGCACGGGCTCACGAGCCAAAAATATGCAGTTCTTC
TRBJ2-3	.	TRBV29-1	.	CSVESRQNTDTQYF	TGCAGCGTTGAATCACGACAGAACACAGATACGCAGTATTTT
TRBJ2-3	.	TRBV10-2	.	CASSESGGQGTQYF	TGCGCCAGCAGTGAGTCCGGCGGCCAAGGGACCCAGTATTTT
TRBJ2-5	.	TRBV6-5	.	CASSSEIQETQYF	TGTGCCAGCAGTTCCGAGATCCAAGAGACCCAGTACTTC
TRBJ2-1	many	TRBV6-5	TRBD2	CASTQRGTLSYNEQFF	TGTGCCAGCACCCAGCGGGGGACCTTATCCTACAATGAGCAGTTCTTC
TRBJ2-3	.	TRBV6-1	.	CASSIEGGGGIVLVTQYF	TGTGCCAGCAGTATTGAGGGGGGAGGGGGGATTGTTTTGGTTACGCAGTATTTC
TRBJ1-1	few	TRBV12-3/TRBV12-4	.	CASSLNPTANTEAFF	TGTGCCAGCAGTTTAAACCCGACAGCGAACACTGAAGCTTTCTTT
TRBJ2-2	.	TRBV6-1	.	CASRKLQNTGELFF	TGTGCCAGCAGAAAACTCCAAAACACCGGGGAGCTGTTTTTT
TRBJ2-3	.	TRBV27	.	CAGLCGKDIQYF	TGTGCGGGTCTTTGCGGGAAGGATATTCAGTACTTT
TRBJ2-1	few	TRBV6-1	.	CASSRDGEQFF	TGTGCCAGCAGTAGGGACGGTGAGCAGTTCTTC
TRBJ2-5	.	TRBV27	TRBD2	CASSPGYQRGVATQYF	TGTGCCAGCAGTCCAGGCTACCAGCGGGGGGTAGCGACCCAGTACTTC
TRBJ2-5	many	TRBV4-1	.	CASSHRGRGPQETQYF	TGCGCCAGCAGCCACAGGGGGCGGGGGCCCCAAGAGACCCAGTACTTC
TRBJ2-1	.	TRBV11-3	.	CASSLGPRVNEQFF	TGTGCCAGCAGCTTAGGTCCCCGGGTGAATGAGCAGTTCTTC
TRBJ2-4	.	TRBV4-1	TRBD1	CASSQTRTGAFGNIQYF	TGCGCCAGCAGCCAAACCCGGACAGGGGCCTTCGGGAACATTCAGTACTTC
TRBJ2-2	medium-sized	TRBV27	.	CASSYRNTGELFF	TGTGCCAGCAGCTACCGGAACACCGGGGAGCTGTTTTTT
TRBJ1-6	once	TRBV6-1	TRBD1	CASSDRGRSYNSPLHF	TGTGCCAGCAGTGACAGGGGGCGCTCCTATAATTCACCCCTCCACTTT
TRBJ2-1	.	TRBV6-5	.	CASSYAGGPHNTQFF	TGTGCCAGCAGTTACGCCGGGGGGCCCCACAATACGCAGTTTTTC
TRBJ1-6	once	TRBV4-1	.	CASSQVGTYNSPLHF	TGCGCCAGCAGCCAAGTGGGCACCTATAATTCACCCCTCCACTTT
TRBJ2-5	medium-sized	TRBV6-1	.	CASSPQGLEETQYF	TGTGCCAGCAGTCCCCAGGGACTTGAAGAGACCCAGTACTTC
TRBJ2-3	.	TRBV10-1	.	CAGSGELGTDTQYF	TGCGCGGGCAGTGGGGAGTTAGGCACAGATACCCAGTATTTT
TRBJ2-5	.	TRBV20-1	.	CSARGDTGLETQYF	TGCAGTGCTAGGGGAGATACAGGGTTGGAGACCCAGTACTTC
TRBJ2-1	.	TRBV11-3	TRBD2	CASSLSAGVEQFF	TGTGCCAGCAGCTTATCGGCGGGGGTTGAGCAGTTCTTC
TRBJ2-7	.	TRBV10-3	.	CAIAEGGNAQYF	TGTGCCATCGCTGAGGGTGGGAATGCGCAGTACTTC
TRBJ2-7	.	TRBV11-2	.	CASSLDRLDEQYF	TGTGCCAGCAGCTTAGATCGGTTGGACGAGCAGTACTTC
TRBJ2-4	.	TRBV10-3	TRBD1	CAVSSPGQGKNIQYF	TGTGCCGTCTCATCCCCGGGACAGGGGAAAAACATTCAGTACTTC
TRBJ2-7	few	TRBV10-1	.	CASSWDSTYEQYF	TGCGCCAGCAGTTGGGACTCCACCTACGAGCAGTACTTC
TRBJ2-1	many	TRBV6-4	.	CASSDPSFEVRLFF	TGTGCCAGCAGTGACCCCTCATTCGAGGTCCGGTTGTTCTTC
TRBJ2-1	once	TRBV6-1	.	CARRVQAVSNDTQFF	TGTGCCAGGAGGGTGCAAGCTGTATCCAACGATACGCAGTTCTTT
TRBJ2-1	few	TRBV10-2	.	CASSEGYNEQFF	TGCGCCAGCAGTGAAGGGTACAATGAGCAGTTCTTC
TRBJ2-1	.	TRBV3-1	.	CASSQGFSIDYNEQFF	TGTGCCAGCAGCCAGGGATTTAGCATAGACTACAATGAGCAGTTCTTC
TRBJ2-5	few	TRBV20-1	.	CSARDGQQETQYF	TGCAGTGCTAGAGATGGACAGCAAGAGACCCAGTACTTC
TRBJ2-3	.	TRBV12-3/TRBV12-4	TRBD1	CASSALGGGTGAQYF	TGTGCCAGCAGTGCCCTAGGGGGAGGGACAGGGGCGCAGTATTTT
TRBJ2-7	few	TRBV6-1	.	CASGGTGSTAYEQYF	TGTGCCAGCGGGGGGACGGGGTCGACGGCCTACGAGCAGTACTTC